Presented here are 32 T cell receptor beta chains from one specimen sequenced in a study of preoperative IRX-2 immunotherapy in early breast cancer (dated by TCRdb to between 2017 and 2020). Taken with the paper, the label for treatment or condition translates to: preoperative locoregional IRX-2 cytokine immunotherapy. The library came from the immunoSEQ multiplex PCR assay. TCRdb re-hosts the immuneACCESS table, in-frame sequences only. Its copies lack some clones; in the studies checked, an unresolved V gene accounts for under half of them, and the cause for the rest is not known. For this sample the table gives about 29,000 clones, of which around 89% were detected only once. The top ten clones comprise around 8.9% of the sample. Sample collection occurred from a patient treated with IRX-2 immunotherapy. These receptors came from a human donor with breast cancer.

V usage is TRBV5-6 and J usage is TRBJ2-1; 9 nucleotides align to TRBD1. The ends lost 2 bases at V and 8 bases at J; junction bases unmatched: 8. The CDR3 spans 15 residues. Germline assignment: CDR1 SGHDT and CDR2 YYEEEE. CDR3 in DNA: TGTGCCAGCAGCTTAGGGGGACAGGGTTTTGATGAGCAGTTCTTC. It yields the protein CASSLGGQGFDEQFF.

The chain is built from TRBV7-2 and TRBJ1-5; 7 bases map to TRBD1. CDR1 is SGHTA and CDR2 is FQGNSA in the germline V gene. Germline trimming cut 2 bases from V and 12 bases from J; bases unmatched to any gene: 10. This CDR3 region has 14 residues. The chain's CDR3 is CASSLTTGVRGQHF. The CDR3 DNA reads as TGTGCCAGCAGCTTAACCACAGGGGTCAGGGGCCAGCATTTT.

The V call is TRBV5-8, the J call TRBJ2-3; TRBD2 agrees at 10 bases. Germline CDR1 and CDR2: SGHTS and YDEGEE. V shed 2 bases, J shed 2 bases, and the junction held 2 bases outside the gene matches. The CDR3 is 15 amino acids. In nucleotides, the CDR3 is TGTGCCAGCAGCTTACTAGCGGGGCCCACAGATACGCAGTATTTT. Residues: CASSLLAGPTDTQYF.

The chain joins TRBV6-5 to TRBJ2-7; D tentatively fits TRBD1 or TRBD2 (6 bases each). Trimming pared 4 bases from V and 6 bases from J, leaving 16 bases between. Germline-derived CDR1 and CDR2 are MNHEY and SVGAGI. The CDR3 length is 14 residues. The CDR3 bases are TGTGCCAGCAGTTCAATAGGTGAGGGGGGCGAGCAGTACTTC. As protein: CASSSIGEGGEQYF.

The chain recombines TRBV5-4 with TRBJ2-3; TRBD1 agrees at 10 bases. This CDR3 region has 13 residues. V was clipped by 9 bases and J by 5 bases; unmatched bases: 6. Germline-derived CDR1 and CDR2 are SGHNT and YYREEE (reference sequence). This CDR3 is CATVDRGQDTQYF. DNA of the CDR3: TGTGCCACCGTCGACAGGGGGCAAGATACGCAGTATTTT.

The chain is built from TRBV6-5 and TRBJ2-7, with 8 bases fitting TRBD1. V lost 7 bases to trimming and J lost 5 bases; unmatched junction nucleotides: 7. There are 13 residues in the CDR3. Germline-derived CDR1 and CDR2 are MNHEY and SVGAGI. The CDR3 loop reads CASNRQGLDEQYF. In DNA, the CDR3 is TGTGCCAGCAATAGACAGGGGCTTGACGAGCAGTACTTC.

The chain recombines TRBV27 with TRBJ2-1, with 12 bases aligning to TRBD2. Looked up from germline, CDR1 is MNHEY and CDR2 is SMNVEV (reference sequence). CDR3 size: 15 residues. The junction had 15 bases not matched to a gene; V was cut back by 7 bases and J by 14 bases. CDR3 coding DNA: TGTGCCAGCAAACCCCCCGACAGGACTAGCGGGGAGGAGTTCTTC. It encodes CASKPPDRTSGEEFF.

This clone appeared once. The V call is TRBV19, the J call TRBJ2-3; no firm D call. This CDR3 is 14 amino acids long. Germline CDR1 and CDR2: LNHDA and SQIVND (reference sequence). V was cut by 3 bases and J by 0 bases, with 7 bases left in between. CDR3 in DNA: TGTGCCAGTAGTATCCAGGCAAGCACAGATACGCAGTATTTT. Its translation is CASSIQASTDTQYF.

V is TRBV6-5 and J is TRBJ2-5, with D possibly matching TRBD1 (6 bases). The CDR3 sequence is 13 residues long. Trimming took off 6 bases at V and 5 bases at J, with 13 bases between the two ends. Germline CDR1 is MNHEY and CDR2 is SVGAGI. This chain's CDR3 is CASRRTGRETQYF. In DNA form, the CDR3 reads TGTGCCAGCAGGCGAACAGGGCGGGAGACCCAGTACTTC.

This clone is a singleton in its sample. J is TRBJ2-3 and V is TRBV12-2; TRBD1, the table's D call, lacks a check against the DNA. TRBV12-2 is given as a pseudogene. The CDR3 runs 16 residues. The CDR3 region is CASRLGDRGDVDTQYF. The DNA of the CDR3 is TGTGCAAGTCGCTTAGGGGACAGGGGGGACGTAGATACGCAGTATTTT.

The genes are TRBV14 and TRBJ2-1; no reliable D call. V lost 4 bases to trimming and J lost 5 bases, with 15 bases between them. In germline, CDR1 is SGHDN, CDR2 FVKESK. The CDR3 loop spans 15 amino acids. DNA for the CDR3: TGTGCCAGCAGCCCCAGTTCGGGTGGGAACAATGAGCAGTTCTTC. This encodes CASSPSSGGNNEQFF.

CDR3 region: CASSSIAAVNEQFF. The CDR3 DNA reads as TGCGCCAGCAGCTCAATAGCGGCAGTGAATGAGCAGTTCTTC. This chain connects TRBV5-1 to TRBJ2-1; a possible D gene is TRBD2 (6 bases). The length of the CDR3 is 14 residues. Between the trimmed V and J ends, which lost 3 bases and 7 bases, there was a span of 14 bases. Germline CDR1 SGHRS, CDR2 YFSETQ.

This sequence joins TRBV20-1 and TRBJ2-4, with unresolved D. The CDR3 extends over 10 amino acids. The germline V and J ends were trimmed by 3 bases and 15 bases, with 12 bases remaining between them. The germline V gene has CDR1 DFQATT and CDR2 SNEGSKA (reference sequence). The CDR3 sequence: CSARVWDGYF. CDR3 bases: TGCAGTGCTAGGGTGTGGGATGGGTACTTC.

The rearrangement links TRBV6-6 to TRBJ2-2; no clear D. CDR3 length: 13 amino acids. Germline lookup yields CDR1 MNHNY and CDR2 SVGAGI (reference sequence). V dropped 0 bases and J dropped 3 bases, with 2 bases sitting between them. CDR3 DNA: TGTGCCAGCAGTTACTCGTACACCGGGGAGCTGTTTTTT. This translates into CASSYSYTGELFF.

This clone was counted a single time. The chain uses TRBV18 and TRBJ2-3; 10 bases are shared with TRBD2. V dropped 1 base and J dropped 5; count of bases not matched to a gene: 6. This CDR3 has 16 residues. CDR1 is KGHSH, CDR2 LQKENI, per germline. The CDR3 coding sequence is TGTGCCAGCTCACCACTTCTAGCGGGAGTGGAAGATACGCAGTATTTT. Amino acids: CASSPLLAGVEDTQYF.

The chain employs TRBV21-1 and TRBJ2-1. TRBV21-1 is given as a pseudogene. The CDR3 is 14 residues long. In DNA, the CDR3 is TGTGCCAGCAGCAAGGGATCAGATTACAATGAGCAGTTCTTC. Translating gives CASSKGSDYNEQFF.

The chain is built from TRBV4-3 and TRBJ2-3; possible D gene TRBD1, 5 bases. Germline loops: CDR1 LGHNA, CDR2 YSLEER. The CDR3 spans 16 residues. V lost 1 base, J lost 4 bases, and 15 bases lay in between. In nucleotides, the CDR3 is TGCGCCAGCAGCCAAGGACCGCAGCAGGGCGCAGATACGCAGTATTTT. Its translation: CASSQGPQQGADTQYF.

This clone was recorded only once. The chain recombines TRBV5-8 with TRBJ2-3; 7 bases align to TRBD2. The V and J ends lost 4 bases and 4 bases, in that order; junction bases with no gene match: 12. The germline V gene has CDR1 SGHTS and CDR2 YDEGEE. The CDR3 runs 16 residues. The CDR3: CASSPRGDLWSDTQYF. CDR3 bases: TGTGCCAGCAGCCCTCGGGGGGACCTTTGGTCAGATACGCAGTATTTT.

This clone was observed a handful of times. The J gene is TRBJ2-1, the V gene TRBV6-1, with 9 positions matching TRBD2. The V and J ends lost 6 bases and 5 bases, in that order; junction bases with no gene match: 5. The CDR3 spans 14 residues. The germline V gene has CDR1 MNHNS and CDR2 SASEGT. CDR3 protein: CASRRGRANNEQFF. Here the CDR3 DNA reads TGTGCCAGCAGGCGCGGGAGGGCAAACAATGAGCAGTTCTTC.

The chain has TRBV18 and TRBJ1-1, with unresolved D. This CDR3 region has 13 residues. The germline gives CDR1 KGHSH, CDR2 LQKENI. V was cut by 5 bases and J by 0 bases, with 7 bases left in between. In nucleotides, the CDR3 is TGTGCCAGCTCATCGACGGTGAACACTGAAGCTTTCTTT. Its translation is CASSSTVNTEAFF.

The rearrangement uses TRBV11-1 and TRBJ1-5; D call uncertain. CDR3 length equals 12 residues. Germline assignment: CDR1 SGHAT and CDR2 FQDESV (reference sequence). The V and J ends lost 4 bases and 5 bases respectively, with 6 bases between them. CDR3 bases: TGTGCCAGCAGCTGCATAGATCAGCCCCAGCATTTT. This encodes CASSCIDQPQHF.

This chain joins TRBV10-2 and TRBJ1-6, with 9 bases that match TRBD1. Germline-derived CDR1 and CDR2 are WSHSY and SAAADI. The length of the CDR3 is 15 residues. The trim removed 6 bases at V and 10 bases at J, leaving 10 bases unmatched. CDR3 sequence: CASSGFRDRESPLHF. The CDR3 bases are TGCGCCAGCAGCGGCTTCCGGGACAGGGAATCACCCCTCCACTTT.

The rearrangement links TRBV28 to TRBJ2-7, with D tentatively TRBD2 (6 bases). From germline, CDR1 is MDHEN and CDR2 SYDVKM. Trimming removed 6 bases from V and 1 base from J, with 19 bases in between. The CDR3 is 16 residues long. This chain's CDR3 is CASRSPSAGTSYEQYF. The CDR3 coding sequence is TGTGCCAGCAGGTCCCCTTCAGCGGGCACTTCCTACGAGCAGTACTTC.

The chain is built from TRBV6-5 and TRBJ2-7, with 7 bases identical to TRBD2. J was trimmed by 2 bases and V by 4 bases; bases with no gene match: 2. Per germline, CDR1 MNHEY and CDR2 SVGAGI. CDR3 length: 13 residues. CDR3 in amino acids: CASSSGTTYEQYF. The CDR3 bases are TGTGCCAGCAGTTCCGGGACTACCTACGAGCAGTACTTC.

This clone came up once. V is TRBV6-6 and J is TRBJ1-1; 8 nucleotides match TRBD1. Germline CDR1 is MNHNY and CDR2 is SVGAGI (reference sequence). The CDR3 spans 13 residues. Trimming removed 6 bases from V and 5 bases from J; junction bases left unmatched: 5. In nucleotides, the CDR3 is TGTGCCAGCAGGATACAGGGGGGTACTGAAGCTTTCTTT. It encodes CASRIQGGTEAFF.

J is TRBJ2-2 and V is TRBV7-6; 10 bases map to TRBD2. The V segment lost 4 bases and the J segment 5 bases; nucleotides outside the gene matches: 10. The germline gives CDR1 SGHVS, CDR2 FNYEAQ. The CDR3 totals 17 residues. For the CDR3, the DNA is TGTGCCAGCAGCTCCGCTAGCGGGAGAAGTCAAACCGGGGAGCTGTTTTTT. Translating it yields CASSSASGRSQTGELFF.

V usage is TRBV5-1 and J usage is TRBJ2-3, with 9 nucleotides matching TRBD2. V was clipped by 4 bases and J by 3 bases; unmatched bases: 9. Germline CDR1 is SGHRS and CDR2 is YFSETQ. This CDR3 contains 16 residues. In DNA form, the CDR3 reads TGCGCCAGCAGCGCCTATAGCGGGAGAGGGACAGATACGCAGTATTTT. This encodes CASSAYSGRGTDTQYF.

J is TRBJ2-4 and V is TRBV7-2; 11 positions agree with TRBD2. V gave up 2 bases and J gave up 6 bases; unmatched junction bases: 9. The CDR3 contains 17 residues. Germline V gene data show CDR1 as SGHTA and CDR2 as FQGNSA. The CDR3 sequence is CASSLSASGGPGNIQYF. CDR3 in DNA: TGTGCCAGCAGCTTATCGGCTAGCGGGGGGCCCGGAAACATTCAGTACTTC.

The chain couples TRBV5-1 to TRBJ2-5; D perhaps matches TRBD1 (6 bases). V lost 2 bases to trimming and J lost 4 bases, with 6 bases between them. CDR3 length equals 12 residues. Germline assignment: CDR1 SGHRS and CDR2 YFSETQ. The CDR3 DNA reads as TGCGCCAGCAGCTTCAGGGGAGAGACCCAGTACTTC. Translated, it gives CASSFRGETQYF.

The V call is TRBV5-4, the J call TRBJ2-7; D is undetermined. The CDR3 covers 12 residues. Trimming left V 0 bases short and J 5 bases short, with 6 bases between. Germline lookup yields CDR1 SGHNT and CDR2 YYREEE (reference sequence). This chain's CDR3 is CASSLVGNEQYF. As DNA, the CDR3 is TGTGCCAGCAGCTTGGTTGGGAACGAGCAGTACTTC.

The chain recombines TRBV10-1 with TRBJ2-3, with D possibly being TRBD1 (7 bases). Germline V gene lookup returns CDR1 WNHNN and CDR2 SYGVQD (reference sequence). CDR3 length: 15 amino acids. Trimming cost V 5 bases and J 4 bases, with 16 bases left between them. The CDR3 coding sequence is TGCGCCAGCAGTCAAAGGGGGCGCGGGGCAGATACGCAGTATTTT. It specifies CASSQRGRGADTQYF.

This chain uses TRBV18 with TRBJ2-1; no firm D call. The CDR3 extends over 14 amino acids. V was clipped by 6 bases and J by 6 bases, with 15 bases between them. Germline CDR1 KGHSH, CDR2 LQKENI. As DNA, the CDR3 is TGTGCCAGCTCCCCGCATCGAGGTGCCAATGAGCAGTTCTTC. It encodes CASSPHRGANEQFF.